These T cell receptor beta chains were read from a single sample in a study of CD8+CD57+ T cells in acquired aplastic anemia. From the reads, TCRdb called clonotypes with MiXCR, one entry per CDR3 protein. The sample yields fewer than 200,000 distinct CDR3 sequences, under 75% seen once. The sequencing input was sorted CD4+, CD8+, or CD8+CD57+ T cells (not recorded which) from PBMCs. The receptors here all came from a human donor in good health. The CDR3 runs from the conserved cysteine through the conserved F or W. D genes are given only for firm matches. Size values are once, few and many counts, or a class for expanded clones, and some rows have none.

>TRBV2|TRBJ1-4|15|-|-
CASSDRGVGDEKLFF
TGTGCCAGCAGTGACAGGGGCGTCGGAGATGAAAAACTGTTTTTT
>TRBV2|TRBJ1-1|15|-|TRBD1
CASTAQTGVKTEAFF
TGTGCCAGCACCGCCCAGACAGGGGTAAAGACTGAAGCTTTCTTT
>TRBV24-1|TRBJ2-5|13|-|-
CATSDSREETQYF
TGTGCCACCAGTGATTCCCGTGAAGAGACCCAGTACTTC
>TRBV7-9|TRBJ2-2|16|-|-
CASSLGTSGPTGELIF
TGTGCCAGCAGCTTAGGGACCAGCGGACCCACCGGGGAGCTGATTTTT
>TRBV6-9|TRBJ1-2|12|-|-
CASSEADYGYTF
TGTGCCAGCAGTGAGGCAGACTATGGCTACACCTTC
>TRBV11-3|TRBJ1-1|13|many|-
CASSLEVNTEAFF
TGTGCCAGCAGCTTAGAGGTGAACACTGAAGCTTTCTTT
>TRBV6-5|TRBJ2-5|14|-|-
CASRTPAGVETQYF
TGTGCCAGCAGGACCCCGGCAGGGGTGGAGACCCAGTACTTC
>TRBV7-2|TRBJ1-2|17|-|TRBD1
CASSLAPRQGAMRGYTF
TGTGCCAGCAGCTTAGCGCCTCGACAGGGGGCGATGCGTGGCTACACCTTC
>TRBV7-4|TRBJ2-7|17|-|TRBD2
CASSLALGGVSYYEQYF
TGTGCCAGCAGCTTAGCGCTGGGGGGGGTCTCTTACTACGAGCAGTACTTC
>TRBV29-1|TRBJ2-7|14|-|-
CSVEDGTYSYEQYF
TGCAGCGTTGAAGATGGGACCTACTCCTACGAGCAGTACTTC
>TRBV11-2|TRBJ2-7|17|-|-
CASSPEAWRGPPYEQYF
TGTGCCAGCAGCCCGGAGGCGTGGCGGGGGCCACCCTACGAGCAGTACTTC
>TRBV29-1|TRBJ2-1|14|-|TRBD2
CSSYSGTRGNEQFF
TGCAGTAGCTATAGCGGGACGAGGGGCAATGAGCAGTTCTTC
>TRBV15|TRBJ1-1|15|-|-
CATSSSVPSNTEAFF
TGTGCCACCAGCAGTTCCGTCCCCTCGAACACTGAAGCTTTCTTT
>TRBV7-9|TRBJ2-3|12|many|-
CASKNFTDTQYF
TGTGCCAGCAAAAACTTCACAGATACGCAGTATTTT
>TRBV5-5|TRBJ2-7|15|-|-
CASSSTPASTYEQYF
TGTGCCAGCAGCTCAACCCCCGCATCGACCTACGAGCAGTACTTC
>TRBV20-1|TRBJ2-5|14|few|-
CSTPRDWSGETQYF
TGCAGCACTCCCCGCGATTGGTCGGGGGAGACCCAGTACTTC
>TRBV6-5|TRBJ2-7|16|many|TRBD2
CASSYSRTSVPYEQYF
TGTGCCAGCAGTTACTCACGGACTAGCGTCCCCTACGAGCAGTACTTC
>TRBV29-1|TRBJ2-7|12|many|-
CSAGRGTYEQYF
TGCAGCGCGGGAAGGGGAACCTACGAGCAGTACTTC
>TRBV7-2|TRBJ1-6|15|-|-
CASSSGVSNNSPLHF
TGTGCCAGCAGCTCAGGGGTATCGAATAATTCACCCCTCCACTTT
>TRBV5-1|TRBJ1-5|14|-|TRBD1
CASSLTGLYQPQHF
TGTGCCAGCAGCCTGACAGGGTTATACCAGCCCCAGCATTTT
>TRBV2|TRBJ1-2|14|-|-
CASSEEVLGFGYTF
TGTGCCAGCAGTGAAGAGGTTTTGGGGTTTGGCTACACCTTC
>TRBV4-1|TRBJ1-2|14|-|-
CASSQDWGGWGYTF
TGCGCCAGCAGCCAAGATTGGGGAGGGTGGGGCTACACCTTC
>TRBV7-8|TRBJ2-1|13|-|TRBD2
CASSVITSAEQFF
TGTGCCAGCAGTGTGATCACTAGCGCTGAGCAGTTCTTC
>TRBV11-3|TRBJ2-2|15|-|-
CASSVGEHDTGELFF
TGTGCCAGCAGCGTAGGTGAACACGACACCGGGGAGCTGTTTTTT
>TRBV25-1|TRBJ1-1|14|few|TRBD1
CASSQTGLNTEAFF
TGTGCCAGCAGTCAGACAGGGCTGAACACTGAAGCTTTCTTT
>TRBV29-1|TRBJ2-5|13|-|-
CSVARAREETQYF
TGCAGCGTTGCCCGGGCGAGGGAAGAGACCCAGTACTTC